This TCR beta chain was identified during a study of response to subunit inactivated influenza vaccine. Findings and limits, study-wide: Researchers suggested that each seasonal influenza vaccination recruits few new T cells.

The CDR3 runs to 16 residues. J was trimmed by 2 bases and V by 5 bases; bases with no gene match: 7. CDR1 and CDR2 (germline): SGHAT, FQDESV (reference sequence). A single record per CDR3 protein comes from TCRdb applying MiXCR to the RT-PCR reads. The sample consists of 650,000 to 800,000 distinct CDR3 sequences, 18% of them appearing once. This clonotype showed up just a few times. The antigen is not known. V is TRBV11-1 and J is TRBJ2-1; 9 bases match TRBD1. The sequencing here drew on PBMCs from blood, taken 4 to 6 days after vaccination. The receptor comes from a man aged 50-60 years who received an inactivated influenza vaccine. The CDR3 coding sequence is TGTGCCAGCAGCAAGCGGGGACAGGGCCCCTACAATGAGCAGTTCTTC. Protein: CASSKRGQGPYNEQFF.